Sequencing of this T cell receptor beta chain was carried out in a study of Graves' ophthalmopathy and Graves' hyperthyroidism. Study-level results: Most clonotypes expanded in thyroid above 0.001 frequency were present in blood too.

For repertoire sequencing, the TCR beta CDR3 regions were amplified from RNA transcripts. The first-round RT-PCR employed HTBI primers together with the Qiagen OneStep RT-PCR kit. A multiplex PCR was then performed as the second round. In TCRdb, the multiplex PCR reads were re-called with MiXCR into one record per CDR3 protein. The sample includes 200,000 to 250,000 distinct CDR3 sequences, approximately 29% seen only once; the top ten take 8.5% to 9.5%. The CDR3 is made up of 18 amino acids. V was shortened by 3 bases and J by 7 bases, with 24 bases between the two germline ends. Note on this clonotype: As yet, its antigen is unknown.

Ophthalmopathy cases showed moderate-to-severe activity, scoring CAS ≥3 and NOSPECS ≥4, with duration under 3 months. Reliance was placed on clinical symptoms, serum thyroxine, TRAb, thyroid ultrasound and orbital computed tomography for diagnosis. The sample comprised peripheral blood. The origin of this receptor is a man in his forties or fifties with Graves' ophthalmopathy. This sequence joins TRBV12-3 or TRBV12-4 and TRBJ2-2; D gene unclear. In DNA form, the CDR3 reads TGTGCCAGCAGTTTTCGTACAGATCTTTGGAATCCCGGCGGGGAGCTGTTTTTT. This gives the protein CASSFRTDLWNPGGELFF.